Listed here are 25 T cell receptor beta chains from one sample, sequenced in a study of CD8+CD57+ T cells in acquired aplastic anemia. Genomic DNA, the template, was used for profiling of the TCR beta VDJ and CDR3. A single record per CDR3 protein comes from TCRdb applying MiXCR to the reads. The sample lists 200,000 or so distinct CDR3 sequences; around three fifths were seen once. The sequencing sample was made of sorted CD4+, CD8+, or CD8+CD57+ T cells (not recorded which) from PBMCs. Every receptor here comes from a human donor with severe aplastic anemia or a healthy control (not recorded which).

This clonotype was counted a few times. The rearrangement joins TRBV19 to TRBJ2-5; D is ambiguous. The CDR3 loop spans 11 amino acids. The germline gives CDR1 LNHDA, CDR2 SQIVND (reference sequence). V lost 8 bases and J lost 5, with 9 bases in between. The chain's CDR3 is CASALGETQYF. In DNA form, the CDR3 reads TGTGCCAGTGCCTTGGGCGAGACCCAGTACTTC. The full variable domain, in which reference TRBV19 and TRBJ2-5 provide the parts outside the CDR3, is DGGITQSPKYLFRKEGQNVTLSCEQNLNHDAMYWYRQDPGQGLRLIYYSQIVNDFQKGDIAEGYSVSREKKESFPLTVTSAQKNPTAFYLCASALGETQYFGPGTRLLVL.

J is TRBJ2-7 and V is TRBV2; a weak D match, TRBD2 (6 bases). The CDR3 is made up of 13 amino acids. Germline values: CDR1 SNHLY, CDR2 FYNNEI. Between the trimmed V and J ends, which lost 4 bases and 3 bases, there was a span of 10 bases. The CDR3 protein is CASSAQGLYEQYF. As DNA, the CDR3 is TGTGCCAGCAGTGCCCAGGGACTCTACGAGCAGTACTTC.

CDR3 coding DNA: TGCAGCGTGCGCGGTGGGGGGCACGTGAACACTGAAGCTTTCTTT. Its protein is CSVRGGGHVNTEAFF. The V gene is TRBV29-1, the J gene TRBJ1-1; D perhaps matches TRBD1 (6 bases). The germline V and J ends were trimmed by 6 bases and 0 bases, with 17 bases remaining between them. The CDR3 consists of 15 residues. Germline assignment: CDR1 SQVTM and CDR2 ANQGSEA.

The V call is TRBV7-9, the J call TRBJ2-5; maybe TRBD2 (7 bases). There are 14 residues in the CDR3. Trimming shortened V by 1 base and J by 6 bases, and 12 bases separated the two germline ends. The germline V gene encodes CDR1 SEHNR and CDR2 FQNEAQ (reference sequence). CDR3 nucleotides: TGTGCCAGCAGCTTAGAGGGGGGGCTTCAGACCCAGTACTTC. Its protein product is CASSLEGGLQTQYF.

This clonotype has more than one count but fewer than ten. This chain uses TRBV5-8 with TRBJ2-1; 7 nucleotides line up with TRBD2. Germline V lookup: CDR1 SGHTS, CDR2 YDEGEE. The CDR3 consists of 14 residues. J was trimmed by 4 bases and V by 4 bases; bases with no gene match: 5. The CDR3 loop is CASSALGGYNEQFF. The CDR3 DNA reads as TGTGCCAGCAGCGCGTTGGGAGGGTACAATGAGCAGTTCTTC.

This clonotype showed up just a few times. The chain links TRBV2 to TRBJ2-7; D call uncertain. Germline V gene lookup returns CDR1 SNHLY and CDR2 FYNNEI. The CDR3 extends over 15 amino acids. V was pared by 0 bases and J by 1 base, with 10 bases between. The DNA for the CDR3 is TGTGCCAGCAGTGAAGCGCAATCGCGGTCCTACGAGCAGTACTTC. Translating it yields CASSEAQSRSYEQYF.

The V and J genes are TRBV10-3 and TRBJ1-5; no reliable D call. Germline CDR1 is ENHRY and CDR2 is SYGVKD. V was pared by 10 bases and J by 10 bases, with 20 bases between. This CDR3 contains 13 residues. The CDR3 sequence: CATHPQDSTPQHF. The CDR3 DNA follows: TGTGCCACCCACCCCCAGGACTCAACACCCCAGCATTTT.

This sequence joins TRBV5-1 and TRBJ2-7; 10 bases fit TRBD2. Germline V gene sequence: CDR1 SGHRS, CDR2 YFSETQ. The CDR3 extends over 15 amino acids. The V gene end was trimmed by 3 bases and the J gene end by 2 bases; junction bases not matched to a gene: 5. CDR3 nucleotide sequence: TGCGCCAGCAGCTCGGGACTAGCGTTGCCCTACGAGCAGTACTTC. It is translated as CASSSGLALPYEQYF.

V usage is TRBV27 and J usage is TRBJ2-1; D possibly corresponds to TRBD2 (7 bases). The V gene's germline CDR1 is MNHEY and CDR2 SMNVEV (reference sequence). The CDR3 extends over 14 amino acids. Trimming left V 7 bases short and J 3 bases short, with 13 bases between. CDR3 loop: CASISRGLYNEQFF. CDR3 sequence (DNA): TGTGCCAGCATTTCGCGGGGGCTCTACAATGAGCAGTTCTTC.

This chain joins TRBV7-6 and TRBJ1-2; 8 bases agree with TRBD1. The CDR3 has 15 amino acids. The junction had 6 bases not matched to a gene; V was cut back by 1 base and J by 5 bases. Germline assignment: CDR1 SGHVS and CDR2 FNYEAQ. This chain's CDR3 is CASSLGTGTTYGYTF. Here the CDR3 DNA reads TGTGCCAGCAGCTTAGGGACAGGGACTACATATGGCTACACCTTC.

The CDR3 DNA is TGTGCCAGCACACCCCGGAGGGCAGGTAATTCACCCCTCCACTTT. Residues: CASTPRRAGNSPLHF. The V and J genes are TRBV2 and TRBJ1-6; D remains ambiguous. V was pared by 7 bases and J by 6 bases, with 16 bases between. The germline V gene encodes CDR1 SNHLY and CDR2 FYNNEI. The CDR3 extends over 15 amino acids. Drawing the rest from reference TRBV2 and TRBJ1-6, the complete variable domain is EPEVTQTPSHQVTQMGQEVILRCVPISNHLYFYWYRQILGQKVEFLVSFYNNEISEKSEIFDDQFSVERPDGSNFTLKIRSTKLEDSAMYFCASTPRRAGNSPLHFGNGTRLTVT.

This clonotype was detected a few times. The chain has TRBV5-4 and TRBJ1-2, with D unresolved. The CDR3 consists of 12 residues. Looked up from germline, CDR1 is SGHNT and CDR2 is YYREEE (reference sequence). V lost 1 base and J 3 bases, leaving 4 bases between the germline ends. CDR3 nucleotide sequence: TGTGCCAGCAGCTTGAGAGACTATGGCTACACCTTC. Protein: CASSLRDYGYTF.

This clonotype was recorded many times. The chain combines TRBV20-1 with TRBJ2-1; no clear D. This CDR3 is built from 14 residues. CDR1 and CDR2 from the germline V gene are DFQATT and SNEGSKA (reference sequence). Trimming pared 4 bases from V and 6 bases from J, leaving 16 bases between. Here the CDR3 DNA reads TGCAGTGCTATCCTCTTAATGACCATCAATGAGCAGTTCTTC. Encoded protein: CSAILLMTINEQFF.

This clonotype has a handful of counts. The DNA of the CDR3 is TGTGCCAGCAGTGTCCCCGGGACAGCAAATTCACCCCTCCACTTT. Translation: CASSVPGTANSPLHF. This chain links TRBV25-1 with TRBJ1-6; 7 nucleotides align to TRBD1. V lost 4 bases to trimming and J lost 7 bases; unmatched junction nucleotides: 7. The CDR3 contains 15 residues. Germline V CDR1 and CDR2: MGHDK, SYGVNS. The full variable domain, rest sourced from reference TRBV25-1 and TRBJ1-6, is EADIYQTPRYLVIGTGKKITLECSQTMGHDKMYWYQQDPGMELHLIHYSYGVNSTEKGDLSSESTVSRIRTEHFPLTLESARPSHTSQYLCASSVPGTANSPLHFGNGTRLTVT.

This clonotype was counted ten times or more. V and J are TRBV6-1 and TRBJ1-5; D is ambiguous. CDR1 and CDR2 (germline): MNHNS, SASEGT. Trimming shortened V by 0 bases and J by 2 bases, and 5 bases separated the two germline ends. The CDR3 runs 14 residues. CDR3 region: CASSEAHGNQPQHF. The CDR3 nucleotides read TGTGCCAGCAGTGAAGCTCACGGCAATCAGCCCCAGCATTTT.

The chain couples TRBV2 to TRBJ2-5, with TRBD2 identical over 9 bases. Trimming at V came to 5 bases and at J to 4 bases, leaving 8 bases not matched to a gene. Germline CDR1 and CDR2: SNHLY and FYNNEI. This CDR3 is built from 15 residues. CDR3 nucleotides: TGTGCCAGCAGTCTTCGCGGGGGGGCCGCAGAGACCCAGTACTTC. Translated, it gives CASSLRGGAAETQYF.

The rearrangement links TRBV7-8 to TRBJ2-2, with D perhaps matching TRBD1 (5 bases). Trimming cost V 1 base and J 9 bases, with 15 bases left between them. Germline V gene sequence: CDR1 SGHVS, CDR2 FQNEAQ. The CDR3 extends over 15 amino acids. Here the CDR3 reads CASSLGRADPRELFF. In DNA, the CDR3 is TGTGCCAGCAGCTTAGGCAGGGCTGATCCAAGGGAGCTGTTTTTT. Filled out from reference TRBV7-8 and TRBJ2-2, the complete variable domain reads GAGVSQSPRYKVAKRGQDVALRCDPISGHVSLFWYQQALGQGPEFLTYFQNEAQLDKSGLPSDRFFAERPEGSVSTLKIQRTQQEDSAVYLCASSLGRADPRELFFGEGSRLTVL.

This clonotype was counted a few times. The V call is TRBV7-6, the J call TRBJ2-7, with D hard to call. The CDR3 is 12 residues long. The V gene's germline CDR1 is SGHVS and CDR2 FNYEAQ. Trimming took off 5 bases at V and 3 bases at J, with 8 bases between the two ends. The CDR3 protein is CASSPDHYEQYF. CDR3 DNA sequence: TGTGCCAGCAGCCCCGACCACTACGAGCAGTACTTC.

This clonotype was counted between two and nine times. V usage is TRBV7-9 and J usage is TRBJ2-3; no definite D call. The CDR3 covers 13 residues. Germline CDR1 and CDR2: SEHNR and FQNEAQ (reference sequence). With 4 bases removed from V and 2 bases from J, the gap between germline ends came to 7 bases. In DNA, the CDR3 is TGTGCCAGCAGCTCCGACATCACAGATACGCAGTATTTT. It encodes CASSSDITDTQYF. The full variable domain, its missing parts supplied by reference TRBV7-9 and TRBJ2-3, is DTGVSQNPRHKITKRGQNVTFRCDPISEHNRLYWYRQTLGQGPEFLTYFQNEAQLEKSRLLSDRFSAERPKGSFSTLEIQRTEQGDSAMYLCASSSDITDTQYFGPGTRLTVL.

Only one count was recorded for this clonotype. The genes are TRBV5-8 and TRBJ1-2, with a possible D match to TRBD1 (6 bases). V lost 1 base to trimming and J lost 6 bases, with 13 bases between them. Germline loops: CDR1 SGHTS, CDR2 YDEGEE. The CDR3 is made up of 14 amino acids. Here the CDR3 reads CASSLWGQGDGYTF. The CDR3 DNA reads as TGTGCCAGCAGCTTGTGGGGACAAGGGGATGGCTACACCTTC.

As to this clonotype: The CDR3 does not end in the conserved phenylalanine or tryptophan, so this is likely a read error. The V gene is TRBV7-2, the J gene TRBJ2-5; the match to TRBD2 covers 10 bases. Looked up from germline, CDR1 is SGHTA and CDR2 is FQGNSA. V shed 1 base, J shed 4 bases, and the junction held 9 bases outside the gene matches. The CDR3 is 17 amino acids. CDR3 bases: TGTGCCAGCAGCTTAGGTGCTCTAGCGGGGGTAGCAGAGACCCAGTACTCC. As protein: CASSLGALAGVAETQYS.

This chain joins TRBV12-3 or TRBV12-4 and TRBJ2-7; perhaps TRBD2 as D (6 bases). This CDR3 spans 17 amino acids. V shed 5 bases and J shed 5 bases, with 25 bases lying between them. The CDR3 reads CASSGSSEESWRDEQYF. The CDR3 DNA follows: TGTGCCAGCAGTGGTTCATCGGAAGAATCCTGGAGGGACGAGCAGTACTTC.

The gene calls are TRBV5-1 and TRBJ2-1, with unresolved D. The CDR3 totals 11 residues. V was clipped by 2 bases and J by 10 bases, with 7 bases between them. Germline V gives CDR1 SGHRS, CDR2 YFSETQ. The CDR3 protein is CASSFGIEQFF. The CDR3 region has the DNA TGCGCCAGCAGCTTCGGAATAGAGCAGTTCTTC.

In DNA form, the CDR3 reads TGTGCCAGCAGCGCCTTCCCCAGCGGGGGCCACGAGCAGTACTTC. This codes for CASSAFPSGGHEQYF. The chain joins TRBV4-2 to TRBJ2-7, with 8 bases matching TRBD2. This CDR3 contains 15 residues. Trimming took 5 bases from V and 5 from J; bases not matched to a gene: 11. Germline CDR1 LGHNA, CDR2 YNFKEQ.

About this clonotype itself: A read error is likely, as this CDR3 ends without the conserved phenylalanine or tryptophan. The chain carries TRBV10-3 and TRBJ2-2, with 8 bases that match TRBD1. This CDR3 has 14 residues. Germline V gives CDR1 ENHRY, CDR2 SYGVKD. Trimming at V came to 10 bases and at J to 1 base, leaving 5 bases not matched to a gene. This chain's CDR3 is CATSGTGNTGELFL. DNA of the CDR3: TGTGCCACCTCTGGGACAGGGAACACCGGGGAGCTGTTTCTT.